Listed here are 10 T cell receptor beta chains from one sample, sequenced in a study of early T cells in non-severe SARS-CoV-2 infection. TCRdb independently ran MiXCR on the 5' RACE reads; one entry per CDR3 protein. The data contain around 56,000 distinct CDR3 sequences, about 13% of them seen just once; the ten biggest clones take up roughly 9.3%. The sample consisted of whole blood, taken at baseline. All receptors derive from an adult who was a healthcare worker with PCR-confirmed SARS-CoV-2 infection or an uninfected control (not recorded which).

This chain joins TRBV3-1 and TRBJ1-2; 8 nucleotides agree with TRBD1. CDR3 length equals 17 residues. With V trimmed by 0 bases and J by 2 bases, 8 bases remained unmatched. Germline lookup yields CDR1 LGHDT and CDR2 YNNKEL (reference sequence). As DNA, the CDR3 is TGTGCCAGCAGCCAAGATCTCGGACAGGGATTCAACTATGGCTACACCTTC. Protein product: CASSQDLGQGFNYGYTF.

This chain uses TRBV6-1 with TRBJ1-6; D remains unclear. V was cut by 7 bases and J by 1 base, with 8 bases left in between. The V gene's germline CDR1 is MNHNS and CDR2 SASEGT. The CDR3 has 14 amino acids. In nucleotides, the CDR3 is TGTGCCAGCAAGCAAGAATCCTATAATTCACCCCTCCACTTT. Protein product: CASKQESYNSPLHF.

This clonotype came up many times. The chain is built from TRBV11-1 and TRBJ2-5; TRBD1 matches at 7 bases. The trim removed 5 bases at V and 1 base at J, leaving 7 bases unmatched. The CDR3 spans 15 residues. Germline loops: CDR1 SGHAT, CDR2 FQDESV (reference sequence). The CDR3 region is CASSPRTGRQETQYF. In nucleotides, the CDR3 is TGTGCCAGCAGCCCTCGGACAGGACGCCAAGAGACCCAGTACTTC.

V and J are TRBV28 and TRBJ1-1; D is undetermined. Germline lookup yields CDR1 MDHEN and CDR2 SYDVKM. The CDR3 extends over 15 amino acids. The ends were cut back, 5 bases at V and 0 bases at J, with 13 bases in the middle. CDR3 bases: TGTGCCAGCAGTCCCCCCCTCGGGTTGAACACTGAAGCTTTCTTT. It specifies CASSPPLGLNTEAFF.

This clonotype occurred a few times. The rearrangement joins TRBV12-3 or TRBV12-4 to TRBJ2-3; D not resolved. The CDR3 totals 13 residues. Trimming took off 1 base at V and 4 bases at J, with 6 bases between the two ends. The CDR3 DNA follows: TGTGCCAGCAGTTTAGGGGCCCCAGATACGCAGTATTTT. This codes for CASSLGAPDTQYF.

There are a few counts of this clonotype. The chain employs TRBV5-1 and TRBJ1-1, with 10 bases that match TRBD1. The CDR3 consists of 15 residues. Germline CDR1 SGHRS, CDR2 YFSETQ. Germline trimming cut 4 bases from V and 3 bases from J; bases unmatched to any gene: 6. The chain's CDR3 is CASSTGTGVDTEAFF. The CDR3 DNA is TGCGCCAGCAGCACAGGGACAGGGGTGGACACTGAAGCTTTCTTT.

The chain couples TRBV9 to TRBJ1-5; D gene unclear. Per the germline V gene, CDR1 is SGDLS and CDR2 is YYNGEE. This CDR3 is 16 amino acids long. Trimming left V 0 bases short and J 2 bases short, with 12 bases between. The CDR3 DNA sequence: TGTGCCAGCAGCGTAGGTGAGGGCGCGGGCAATCAGCCCCAGCATTTT. Protein sequence: CASSVGEGAGNQPQHF.

This clonotype was picked up many times. The CDR3 loop is CSVGVGANVLTF. The CDR3, as DNA: TGCAGCGTTGGAGTCGGGGCCAACGTCCTGACTTTC. The J gene is TRBJ2-6, the V gene TRBV29-1; D is ambiguous. CDR1 and CDR2 from the germline V gene are SQVTM and ANQGSEA. This CDR3 contains 12 residues. Trimming removed 4 bases at V and 4 bases at J, with 5 bases between.

The V gene is TRBV12-3 or TRBV12-4, the J gene TRBJ2-1; 8 bases fit TRBD2. The CDR3 covers 15 residues. Trimming took 2 bases from V and 8 from J; bases not matched to a gene: 8. CDR3 protein: CASSLRGRMSDEQFF. The CDR3 DNA reads as TGTGCCAGCAGTTTACGCGGGAGGATGAGCGATGAGCAGTTCTTC.

The chain couples TRBV27 to TRBJ1-1; 11 nucleotides line up with TRBD1. CDR3 length: 13 amino acids. CDR1 and CDR2 from the germline V gene are MNHEY and SMNVEV (reference sequence). V dropped 8 bases and J dropped 1; count of bases not matched to a gene: 0. CDR3 in amino acids: CASGTGGNTEAFF. The CDR3 DNA reads TGTGCCAGCGGGACAGGGGGGAACACTGAAGCTTTCTTT.